A selection of T cell receptor beta chains follows, all from one sample in a study of regulatory T cells in long-lasting Graves disease. MiXCR, applied by TCRdb to the multiplex PCR reads, yields one record per CDR3 protein. The profile shows approximately 350,000 distinct CDR3 sequences, 10% to 15% of them singletons. This sample was also put to use in a study of T cells in Graves' hyperthyroidism and ophthalmopathy.

The material was peripheral blood mononuclear cells (PBMCs), obtained at new diagnosis, from a patient treated with antithyroid drugs. All receptors derive from a woman between 18 and 29 years old with Graves disease. Each CDR3 is given with its conserved first and last residue. A D gene is named only where the DNA matches it firmly. The size of a clone is reported for some rows only, either as once, few or many, or as a class for expanded clones.

size: .
V: TRBV5-5
D: .
J: TRBJ1-4
CDR3: CASIDIIGRKLFF
DNA: TGTGCCAGCATCGATATTATAGGGAGAAAACTGTTTTTT

size: many
V: TRBV7-3
D: .
J: TRBJ2-1
CDR3: CASSLEAGWTSYNEQFF
DNA: TGTGCCAGCAGCTTAGAGGCGGGCTGGACCTCCTACAATGAGCAGTTCTTC

size: many
V: TRBV5-5
D: .
J: TRBJ1-2
CDR3: CASSLLGGADGYTF
DNA: TGTGCCAGCAGCTTGCTTGGGGGGGCGGATGGCTACACCTTC

size: many
V: TRBV6-2/TRBV6-3
D: TRBD1
J: TRBJ1-1
CDR3: CASSYSMGTGPWDTEAFF
DNA: TGTGCCAGCAGTTACTCGATGGGGACAGGACCATGGGACACTGAAGCTTTCTTT

size: .
V: TRBV5-4
D: .
J: TRBJ2-5
CDR3: CASSLDLDISQETQYF
DNA: TGTGCCAGCAGCTTGGACCTAGATATTTCACAAGAGACCCAGTACTTC

size: many
V: TRBV12-3/TRBV12-4
D: .
J: TRBJ1-2
CDR3: CASSFRQEDGYTF
DNA: TGTGCCAGCAGTTTCAGGCAGGAGGACGGCTACACCTTC

size: .
V: TRBV27
D: TRBD1
J: TRBJ2-1
CDR3: CASSPRTGSLGYSYNEQFF
DNA: TGTGCCAGCAGCCCCCGGACAGGGAGCCTTGGTTACTCCTACAATGAGCAGTTCTTC

size: .
V: TRBV4-3
D: .
J: TRBJ1-2
CDR3: CASSREGRVFRDGYTF
DNA: TGCGCCAGCAGCCGAGAGGGCAGGGTGTTCAGGGATGGCTACACCTTC

size: many
V: TRBV5-1
D: TRBD2
J: TRBJ2-7
CDR3: CASSLRREGSMEQYF
DNA: TGCGCCAGCAGCTTGAGGCGGGAGGGCTCCATGGAGCAGTACTTC

size: few
V: TRBV28
D: .
J: TRBJ2-3
CDR3: CAASYGRENTQYF
DNA: TGTGCCGCTTCATATGGTAGAGAAAATACGCAGTATTTT

size: many
V: TRBV7-9
D: TRBD1
J: TRBJ2-6
CDR3: CASSARQGGGANVLTF
DNA: TGTGCCAGCAGCGCGAGACAGGGTGGCGGGGCCAACGTCCTGACTTTC

size: many
V: TRBV10-2
D: .
J: TRBJ2-1
CDR3: CASSLGVYEQFF
DNA: TGCGCCAGCAGTCTCGGGGTTTATGAGCAGTTCTTC

size: .
V: TRBV6-2/TRBV6-3
D: TRBD2
J: TRBJ2-5
CDR3: CASSYASGGGRAQYF
DNA: TGTGCCAGCAGTTACGCGAGCGGGGGGGGCAGGGCCCAGTACTTC

size: few
V: TRBV6-2/TRBV6-3
D: .
J: TRBJ2-1
CDR3: CASSEAVFVGPWGEQFF
DNA: TGTGCCAGCAGTGAAGCGGTTTTCGTGGGTCCCTGGGGGGAGCAGTTCTTC

size: few
V: TRBV5-1
D: .
J: TRBJ1-3
CDR3: CASSLGQLSGNTIYF
DNA: TGCGCCAGCAGCTTAGGACAGCTCTCTGGAAACACCATATATTTT

size: many
V: TRBV7-2
D: .
J: TRBJ2-1
CDR3: CASSPSGTGPHNEQFF
DNA: TGTGCCAGCAGCCCCTCGGGAACAGGCCCCCACAATGAGCAGTTCTTC

size: many
V: TRBV27
D: .
J: TRBJ2-1
CDR3: CASSFGRTIYNEQFF
DNA: TGTGCCAGCAGTTTCGGCAGGACGATCTACAATGAGCAGTTCTTC

size: .
V: TRBV15
D: TRBD1
J: TRBJ1-3
CDR3: CATSREDRAGNTIYF
DNA: TGTGCCACCAGCAGGGAGGACAGGGCTGGAAACACCATATATTTT

size: few
V: TRBV19
D: .
J: TRBJ2-2
CDR3: CASSMDYTGELFF
DNA: TGTGCCAGTAGTATGGACTACACCGGGGAGCTGTTTTTT

size: many
V: TRBV27
D: TRBD1
J: TRBJ1-6
CDR3: CASTQGTDNSPLHF
DNA: TGTGCCAGTACCCAGGGGACAGATAATTCACCCCTCCACTTT

size: many
V: TRBV12-3/TRBV12-4
D: TRBD2
J: TRBJ2-7
CDR3: CASSLTGTSGSYEQYF
DNA: TGTGCCAGCAGCTTGACCGGGACTAGCGGGAGTTACGAGCAGTACTTC

size: few
V: TRBV28
D: TRBD2
J: TRBJ2-5
CDR3: CASRKGLAGTSQETQYF
DNA: TGTGCCAGCAGAAAAGGACTAGCGGGGACCTCACAAGAGACCCAGTACTTC

size: .
V: TRBV7-3
D: TRBD2
J: TRBJ2-3
CDR3: CASSLTEREGLRVDTQYF
DNA: TGTGCCAGCAGCTTAACCGAGCGGGAGGGCCTTCGGGTAGATACGCAGTATTTT

size: many
V: TRBV7-2
D: .
J: TRBJ2-2
CDR3: CASSLVQVKTGELFF
DNA: TGTGCCAGCAGCTTAGTACAGGTGAAGACCGGGGAGCTGTTTTTT

size: many
V: TRBV30
D: .
J: TRBJ2-1
CDR3: CAYPRGVPYNEQFF
DNA: TGTGCCTACCCTAGGGGGGTCCCTTACAATGAGCAGTTCTTC

size: .
V: TRBV5-1
D: .
J: TRBJ2-2
CDR3: CASSLLTQGTGELFF
DNA: TGCGCCAGCAGCTTGTTAACCCAGGGAACCGGGGAGCTGTTTTTT

size: .
V: TRBV7-6
D: .
J: TRBJ2-7
CDR3: CASSLGGIGSSYEQYF
DNA: TGTGCCAGCAGCTTAGGAGGAATTGGGAGCTCCTACGAGCAGTACTTC

size: many
V: TRBV20-1
D: .
J: TRBJ2-1
CDR3: CSGTNPGTNEQFF
DNA: TGCAGTGGTACCAACCCGGGGACCAATGAGCAGTTCTTC

size: many
V: TRBV28
D: TRBD2
J: TRBJ2-1
CDR3: CASSLVAGGRKQFF
DNA: TGTGCCAGCAGTTTGGTAGCGGGAGGGCGGAAACAGTTCTTC

size: many
V: TRBV2
D: TRBD1
J: TRBJ1-6
CDR3: CASNRKDRGGNSPLHF
DNA: TGTGCCAGCAACCGAAAGGACAGGGGAGGTAATTCACCCCTCCACTTT

size: many
V: TRBV29-1
D: .
J: TRBJ2-5
CDR3: CSALGRHQETQYF
DNA: TGCAGCGCCCTAGGACGGCACCAAGAGACCCAGTACTTC

size: many
V: TRBV12-3/TRBV12-4
D: .
J: TRBJ1-1
CDR3: CASRLTDNPNTEAFF
DNA: TGTGCCAGCAGACTTACAGATAACCCGAACACTGAAGCTTTCTTT

size: .
V: TRBV4-3
D: TRBD1
J: TRBJ2-1
CDR3: CASSQARDREGNEQFF
DNA: TGCGCCAGCAGCCAAGCCCGGGACAGGGAGGGCAATGAGCAGTTCTTC

size: many
V: TRBV12-3/TRBV12-4
D: TRBD2
J: TRBJ2-5
CDR3: CASSPVAGGDGETQYF
DNA: TGTGCCAGCAGTCCCGTAGCGGGAGGGGATGGAGAGACCCAGTACTTC

size: .
V: TRBV6-1
D: TRBD1
J: TRBJ2-7
CDR3: CASSHYGTGVFYEQYF
DNA: TGTGCCAGCAGCCATTATGGGACAGGGGTGTTCTACGAGCAGTACTTC

size: .
V: TRBV5-1
D: TRBD1
J: TRBJ2-5
CDR3: CASSPAWDRTRETQYF
DNA: TGCGCCAGCAGCCCGGCCTGGGACAGGACGAGGGAGACCCAGTACTTC

size: few
V: TRBV4-1
D: TRBD1
J: TRBJ1-2
CDR3: CASSLGTGYLPNYGYTF
DNA: TGCGCCAGCAGCCTAGGGACAGGTTATCTTCCTAACTATGGCTACACCTTC

size: many
V: TRBV20-1
D: .
J: TRBJ2-3
CDR3: CSTPGGTDTQYF
DNA: TGCAGCACACCGGGGGGCACAGATACGCAGTATTTT

size: many
V: TRBV27
D: .
J: TRBJ1-1
CDR3: CASSTWTSIPEAFF
DNA: TGTGCCAGCAGTACCTGGACCTCCATCCCTGAAGCTTTCTTT

size: .
V: TRBV20-1
D: TRBD1
J: TRBJ1-2
CDR3: CSARRDRYGYTF
DNA: TGCAGTGCTCGCCGGGACAGATACGGCTACACCTTC

size: many
V: TRBV27
D: TRBD1
J: TRBJ2-5
CDR3: CASSETYPGQATFAAYGTQYF
DNA: TGTGCCAGCAGTGAAACCTACCCGGGACAGGCTACCTTTGCAGCGTACGGGACCCAGTACTTC

size: many
V: TRBV2
D: .
J: TRBJ2-7
CDR3: CASSVRDLRLEQYF
DNA: TGTGCCAGCAGTGTTAGGGACCTCCGCTTAGAGCAGTACTTC

size: few
V: TRBV11-1
D: TRBD2
J: TRBJ2-1
CDR3: CASSLPEAGSGGGNEQFF
DNA: TGTGCCAGCAGCTTACCCGAAGCTGGGTCGGGGGGAGGCAATGAGCAGTTCTTC